What follows are 25 T cell receptor beta chains derived from one specimen sequenced in a study of read filtering for tumor transcriptome and immune sequencing. Molecular barcoded adaptors covering alpha/delta and beta/gamma chains were used on approximately 400 ng RNA. MiXCR was run by TCRdb on the reads, yielding one entry per CDR3 protein. The data contain around 50,000 distinct CDR3 sequences, around 12% of them singletons. Sequencing was done on a sample of a population of CD138-negative cells sorted from bone marrow. The receptors stem from a donor aged 40 or older with multiple myeloma.

Many counts were recorded for this clonotype. The V and J genes are TRBV7-9 and TRBJ2-5, with D maybe TRBD2 (6 bases). The germline CDR1 and CDR2 sequences are SEHNR and FQNEAQ (reference sequence). CDR3 length: 12 amino acids. V lost 6 bases, J lost 5 bases, and 10 bases lay in between. The CDR3: CASSREAETQYF. In nucleotides, the CDR3 is TGTGCCAGCAGTAGGGAGGCCGAGACCCAGTACTTC.

This clonotype has ten or more counts. This chain uses TRBV19 with TRBJ2-6, with TRBD1 matching over 7 bases. The CDR3 covers 19 residues. Germline loops: CDR1 LNHDA, CDR2 SQIVND (reference sequence). The V gene end was trimmed by 4 bases and the J gene end by 0 bases; junction bases not matched to a gene: 12. The CDR3 sequence: CASSRAWTGLSSGANVLTF. The CDR3 DNA sequence: TGTGCCAGTAGTAGAGCTTGGACAGGCCTTTCCTCTGGGGCCAACGTCCTGACTTTC.

There are many counts of this clonotype. V usage is TRBV6-1 and J usage is TRBJ1-6, with a weak D call TRBD1 (5 bases). The CDR3 extends over 13 amino acids. The V end was cut by 6 bases, the J end by 4 bases, with 7 bases between. Germline loops: CDR1 MNHNS, CDR2 SASEGT. The CDR3 here is CASRTDYNSPLHF. The CDR3 DNA reads as TGTGCCAGCAGGACAGATTATAATTCACCCCTCCACTTT.

The table lists this clonotype with many counts. The chain carries TRBV29-1 and TRBJ1-1; D uncertain. CDR1 and CDR2 (germline): SQVTM, ANQGSEA. CDR3 length: 11 residues. Between the trimmed V and J ends, which lost 7 bases and 0 bases, there was a span of 6 bases. The CDR3 DNA is TGCAGCGCATCAGTGAACACTGAAGCTTTCTTT. Residues: CSASVNTEAFF.

This clonotype was found many times. The rearrangement links TRBV20-1 to TRBJ2-7; D may be TRBD2 (5 bases). Germline CDR1 and CDR2: DFQATT and SNEGSKA (reference sequence). The CDR3 runs to 11 residues. V gave up 3 bases and J gave up 6 bases, with 9 bases separating them. The CDR3 spells CSASGDSEQYF. The CDR3, as DNA: TGCAGTGCTAGCGGGGATAGCGAGCAGTACTTC.

This clonotype has at least ten counts. This chain links TRBV7-6 with TRBJ2-7; TRBD1 matches at 7 bases. V lost 5 bases and J lost 0; bases outside the gene matches: 7. Looked up from germline, CDR1 is SGHVS and CDR2 is FNYEAQ. The CDR3 consists of 15 residues. For the CDR3, the DNA is TGTGCCAGCAGCCCAGGACAGGTAGCCTCCTACGAGCAGTACTTC. Translated: CASSPGQVASYEQYF.

V is TRBV6-1 and J is TRBJ1-3; D is undetermined. Germline CDR1 MNHNS, CDR2 SASEGT. Trimming left V 7 bases short and J 0 bases short, with 13 bases between. The length of the CDR3 is 15 residues. CDR3 region: CASTPVRSSGNTIYF. CDR3 DNA: TGTGCCAGCACCCCGGTCCGAAGCTCTGGAAACACCATATATTTT.

For this clonotype: The junction shows a germline mismatch at one end, possibly a read error. V and J are TRBV3-1 and TRBJ1-5, with TRBD1 as a possible D gene (6 bases). Germline V gene lookup returns CDR1 LGHDT and CDR2 YNNKEL (reference sequence). The CDR3 is 14 amino acids. This CDR3 is CTSSNQGSNQPQHF. The DNA for the CDR3 is TGTACCAGCAGCAACCAGGGGAGCAATCAGCCCCAGCATTTT.

This clonotype was recorded many times. The V gene is TRBV11-2, the J gene TRBJ2-3; unclear D gene. Trimming left V 3 bases short and J 6 bases short, with 4 bases between. CDR3 size: 11 residues. CDR1 is SGHAT, CDR2 FQNNGV, per germline. CDR3 nucleotides: TGTGCCAGCAGCTTCAAGGATACGCAGTATTTT. Translating gives CASSFKDTQYF. Using reference TRBV11-2 and TRBJ2-3 for the parts outside the CDR3, the full variable domain is EAGVAQSPRYKIIEKRQSVAFWCNPISGHATLYWYQQILGQGPKLLIQFQNNGVVDDSQLPKDRFSAERLKGVDSTLKIQPAKLEDSAVYLCASSFKDTQYFGPGTRLTVL.

This clonotype was observed many times. The chain couples TRBV11-2 to TRBJ2-3; D is perhaps TRBD2 (7 bases). The germline CDR1 and CDR2 sequences are SGHAT and FQNNGV. This CDR3 is built from 15 residues. The V gene lost 7 bases and the J gene lost 3 bases, with 17 bases spanning the gap. The CDR3 region is CASTLGGAPTDTQYF. The CDR3, as DNA: TGTGCCAGCACCCTTGGGGGGGCGCCAACAGATACGCAGTATTTT.

This clonotype came up many times. This chain links TRBV6-5 with TRBJ2-3, with D tentatively TRBD2 (6 bases). This CDR3 is built from 15 residues. Per germline, CDR1 MNHEY and CDR2 SVGAGI. V was trimmed by 6 bases and J by 3 bases, leaving 16 bases between them. In DNA, the CDR3 is TGTGCCAGCAGCTCCCCTAGTGGGGGGACAGATACGCAGTATTTT. Translation gives CASSSPSGGTDTQYF.

V usage is TRBV24-1 and J usage is TRBJ2-3, with D possibly being TRBD1 or TRBD2 (5 bases each). Germline loops: CDR1 KGHDR, CDR2 SFDVKD. The CDR3 sequence is 14 residues long. Trimming shortened V by 0 bases and J by 4 bases, and 7 bases separated the two germline ends. The CDR3 reads CATSDLMGADTQYF. DNA for the CDR3: TGTGCCACCAGTGATTTGATGGGGGCAGATACGCAGTATTTT.

This clonotype was found many times. The chain has TRBV29-1 and TRBJ2-1; 11 bases match TRBD1. The CDR3 sequence is 13 residues long. Trimming removed 7 bases from V and 7 bases from J; junction bases left unmatched: 6. Germline V CDR1 and CDR2: SQVTM, ANQGSEA. The CDR3 DNA is TGCAGCGGTACCGGGACAGGGGGTAATGAGCAGTTCTTC. Its translation: CSGTGTGGNEQFF.

This clonotype appeared many times. The chain carries TRBV10-3 and TRBJ1-1, with 10 positions matching TRBD1. Trimming took 1 base from V and 3 from J; bases not matched to a gene: 8. Germline V gives CDR1 ENHRY, CDR2 SYGVKD. This CDR3 is 17 amino acids long. As DNA, the CDR3 is TGTGCCATCAGTGAGTTTTGGGACAGGGGTCTGGACACTGAAGCTTTCTTT. This codes for CAISEFWDRGLDTEAFF.

This chain connects TRBV27 to TRBJ2-7; 10 bases are a match to TRBD1. Trimming removed 6 bases from V and 0 bases from J; junction bases left unmatched: 5. Germline V gene lookup returns CDR1 MNHEY and CDR2 SMNVEV (reference sequence). The CDR3 runs 15 residues. The CDR3 DNA reads as TGTGCCAGCAGGGGGGGACAGGGGAGCTCCTACGAGCAGTACTTC. Its protein is CASRGGQGSSYEQYF.

For this clonotype: The junction departs from the called germline gene at one end, perhaps through a read error. The V gene is TRBV28, the J gene TRBJ2-5; no clear D. Germline V gene data show CDR1 as MDHEN and CDR2 as SYDVKM. CDR3 length equals 15 residues. The CDR3 protein is CVSSLLAETGETQYF. In DNA, the CDR3 is TGTGTCAGCAGTTTACTCGCTGAGACGGGAGAGACCCAGTACTTC.

Only a few counts were recorded for this clonotype. The J gene is TRBJ2-1, the V gene TRBV7-9; maybe TRBD2 (5 bases). Between the trimmed V and J ends, which lost 7 bases and 7 bases, there was a span of 29 bases. Germline CDR1 and CDR2: SEHNR and FQNEAQ (reference sequence). This CDR3 has 18 residues. The CDR3 loop is CASNHLTGNLSLWNEQFF. CDR3 bases: TGTGCCAGCAACCACCTGACGGGGAATTTATCCCTATGGAATGAGCAGTTCTTC.

Regarding this clonotype: A much larger clonotype is one base distant, so this may be a read error. The J gene is TRBJ1-1, the V gene TRBV29-1; D remains ambiguous. CDR3 size: 13 residues. V gave up 7 bases and J gave up 2 bases, with 14 bases separating them. The germline V gene has CDR1 SQVTM and CDR2 ANQGSEA. In DNA form, the CDR3 reads TGCAGCGCCCACCAAGACGCAAACACTGAAGCTTTCTTT. Translation gives CSAHQDANTEAFF.

There are many counts of this clonotype. The rearrangement uses TRBV6-2 or TRBV6-3 and TRBJ2-1, with 10 bases lining up with TRBD1. The germline V gene has CDR1 MNHEY and CDR2 SVGEGT. This CDR3 spans 15 amino acids. Losses at the gene ends were 4 bases for V and 3 bases for J; bases not matched to a gene: 3. CDR3 amino acids: CASSFRDRGYNEQFF. For the CDR3, the DNA is TGTGCCAGCAGTTTCCGGGACAGGGGCTACAATGAGCAGTTCTTC.

This clonotype was picked up many times. This chain connects TRBV6-2 or TRBV6-3 to TRBJ2-3; no firm D call. This CDR3 comprises 16 residues. Trimming took 2 bases from V and 5 from J, leaving 17 bases between them. Germline loops: CDR1 MNHEY, CDR2 SVGEGT. The DNA for the CDR3 is TGTGCCAGCAGTTACCGCAGGACCTCCGATCGAGATACGCAGTATTTT. This gives the protein CASSYRRTSDRDTQYF.

In its sample, this clonotype was seen a few times. The J gene is TRBJ2-2, the V gene TRBV19, with D perhaps TRBD1 (5 bases). The V gene's germline CDR1 is LNHDA and CDR2 SQIVND (reference sequence). The CDR3 covers 13 residues. Trimming took off 6 bases at V and 2 bases at J, with 7 bases between the two ends. CDR3: CASRDTNTGELFF. As DNA, the CDR3 is TGTGCCAGTAGGGACACTAACACCGGGGAGCTGTTTTTT.

This clonotype showed up many times. This sequence joins TRBV4-1 and TRBJ1-4, with D possibly being TRBD1 (5 bases). This CDR3 is 17 amino acids long. The germline V and J ends were trimmed by 1 base and 0 bases, with 12 bases remaining between them. From germline, CDR1 is MGHRA and CDR2 YSYEKL. In nucleotides, the CDR3 is TGCGCCAGCAGCCAAGGGCAGGGTTTTGCAACTAATGAAAAACTGTTTTTT. It codes for CASSQGQGFATNEKLFF.

This clonotype was observed at least ten times. The chain couples TRBV7-2 to TRBJ2-4; D might be TRBD2 (5 bases). The length of the CDR3 is 14 residues. Trimming removed 0 bases at V and 8 bases at J, with 11 bases between. CDR1 SGHTA and CDR2 FQGNSA come from the germline V gene. CDR3 protein: CASSLAPPRDIQYF. CDR3 nucleotide sequence: TGTGCCAGCAGCTTAGCACCCCCGCGGGACATTCAGTACTTC.

Comments on this clonotype: This may arise from a read error, as a much more abundant clone is one base away. The chain combines TRBV5-4 with TRBJ1-2; perhaps TRBD1 as D (6 bases). CDR3 length: 12 amino acids. The germline CDR1 and CDR2 sequences are SGHNT and YYREEE (reference sequence). CDR3 bases: TGTGCCAGCAGCATGGACAGCTATGGCTACGCCTTC. It is translated as CASSMDSYGYAF.

In this sample, this clonotype turned up many times. The chain links TRBV15 to TRBJ2-3; 7 bases match TRBD1. This CDR3 region has 15 residues. V was clipped by 3 bases and J by 3 bases; unmatched bases: 6. In germline, CDR1 is LNHNV, CDR2 YYDKDF (reference sequence). The CDR3: CATSRDRKSTDTQYF. CDR3 bases: TGTGCCACCAGCAGGGACAGGAAGTCTACAGATACGCAGTATTTT.